This T cell receptor (beta chain) is drawn from a study of cytomegalovirus exposure and HLA in healthy donors. Study-level results: Among the sequence variants, a highly shared cluster was likely an artifact of sequencing. Rarity held for most TCR sequences, but there were some public TCRs that occurred in many donors. Apart from CMV serostatus, no immune exposure information was available. By HLA locus, TCR association rates varied in a later analysis, with DRB1 showing the most and HLA-C the fewest.

The CDR3 runs 14 residues. The germline V gene encodes CDR1 SGDLS and CDR2 YYNGEE. V lost 4 bases and J lost 6, with 11 bases in between. 60 Vbeta and 13 Jbeta primers were used in PCR. TCRdb keeps only in-frame clones here, not all; method: immunoSEQ multiplex PCR. Among around 200,000 clones listed, 80% were seen once. With regard to this clone: Its antigen is unknown.

The chain couples TRBV9 to TRBJ1-6; possible D gene TRBD1, 6 bases. This sequence was found in a man in his forties in good health and CMV-seropositive. The sequencing input was PBMCs. The CDR3 bases are TGTGCCAGCAGCCAGGGGCGGGTTAATTCACCCCTCCACTTT. Translated, it gives CASSQGRVNSPLHF.